The rows below give T cell receptor beta chains drawn from one sample of a study of response to subunit inactivated influenza vaccine. In TCRdb, the RT-PCR reads were re-called with MiXCR into one record per CDR3 protein. The sample has some 540,000 distinct CDR3 sequences, roughly 25% seen once. These same records also appear under a second study, on T cells expressing NK-cell markers.

Material: CD4+ T cells sorted from PBMCs, obtained roughly 12 days after vaccination. Every receptor here comes from a man aged 45 to 65 who received an inactivated influenza vaccine. Both conserved end residues are part of each CDR3. A D gene is named only where the DNA matches it firmly. The size entry is marked missing in some rows and otherwise reads once, few, many or a size class.

>TRBD1|-|TRBV4-1|TRBJ1-1
CASSHLGQANTEAFF
TGCGCCAGCAGCCATCTAGGACAGGCGAACACTGAAGCTTTCTTT
>-|-|TRBV4-1|TRBJ2-5
CASSPLRGEYETQYF
TGCGCCAGCAGCCCACTGCGCGGGGAATATGAGACCCAGTACTTC
>-|-|TRBV15|TRBJ2-3
CATSSQTGRGTDTQYF
TGTGCCACCAGCAGTCAGACAGGCCGTGGCACAGATACGCAGTATTTT
>-|once|TRBV6-2/TRBV6-3|TRBJ2-1
CASSQRRGGLNEQFF
TGTGCCAGCAGTCAAAGACGCGGGGGCCTCAATGAGCAGTTCTTC
>TRBD1|-|TRBV11-2|TRBJ2-6
CASSLDSRGLGGANVLTF
TGTGCCAGCAGCTTAGATTCTAGGGGGCTGGGTGGGGCCAACGTCCTGACTTTC
>-|-|TRBV28|TRBJ1-2
CASSLGGGSFNYGYTF
TGTGCCAGCAGTTTAGGGGGGGGGAGTTTCAACTATGGCTACACCTTC
>TRBD1|-|TRBV10-3|TRBJ1-4
CAIIRGPGQGVIWRKLFF
TGTGCCATCATCAGAGGTCCGGGACAGGGGGTAATCTGGCGGAAACTGTTTTTT
>TRBD2|-|TRBV11-3|TRBJ2-1
CASSLKRELKVNEQFF
TGTGCCAGCAGCCTTAAGCGGGAGTTAAAGGTTAATGAGCAGTTCTTC
>TRBD1|-|TRBV7-9|TRBJ1-2
CASSRDSSWAYTF
TGTGCCAGCAGCCGGGACAGTTCCTGGGCCTACACCTTC
>TRBD2|few|TRBV7-2|TRBJ2-7
CASSEVSSGRGEQYF
TGTGCCAGCAGCGAGGTATCTAGCGGGAGAGGGGAGCAGTACTTC
>TRBD2|-|TRBV5-6|TRBJ2-2
CASSYRTSGPTGELFF
TGTGCCAGCAGCTATCGGACTAGCGGGCCCACCGGGGAGCTGTTTTTT
>-|few|TRBV18|TRBJ2-7
CASSEGPLLYEQYF
TGTGCCAGCTCAGAGGGACCGCTATTGTACGAGCAGTACTTC
>TRBD2|few|TRBV10-3|TRBJ2-4
CAISDPALAGFRPAAKNIQYF
TGTGCCATCAGTGACCCCGCTTTAGCGGGATTCCGACCCGCGGCCAAAAACATTCAGTACTTC
>TRBD2|few|TRBV20-1|TRBJ2-3
CSAILPPGSGGSEPTDTQYF
TGCAGTGCTATCCTCCCCCCGGGTAGCGGGGGTAGCGAACCCACAGATACGCAGTATTTT
>TRBD1|-|TRBV3-1|TRBJ2-2
CASSQGYRGRNTGELFF
TGTGCCAGCAGCCAAGGGTACAGGGGGCGAAACACCGGGGAGCTGTTTTTT
>TRBD2|-|TRBV6-1|TRBJ2-1
CATGTSGRGEQFF
TGTGCCACCGGGACTAGCGGGAGAGGTGAGCAGTTCTTC
>TRBD2|-|TRBV24-1|TRBJ2-1
CATSATPGLAGGQSVNEQFF
TGTGCCACCAGTGCCACCCCCGGACTAGCGGGGGGGCAAAGTGTCAATGAGCAGTTCTTC
>TRBD1|few|TRBV11-2|TRBJ2-7
CASSLRQGPLEQYF
TGTGCCAGCAGCTTAAGACAGGGGCCCCTCGAGCAGTACTTC
>-|few|TRBV20-1|TRBJ1-5
CSARDLDHSNQPQHF
TGCAGTGCTAGAGATTTGGACCATAGCAATCAGCCCCAGCATTTT
>TRBD1|-|TRBV20-1|TRBJ2-2
CSARLGTGGTGELFF
TGCAGTGCTAGATTAGGGACAGGGGGAACCGGGGAGCTGTTTTTT
>-|few|TRBV7-2|TRBJ1-2
CASSLGVRATNYGYTF
TGTGCCAGCAGCTTAGGCGTCAGGGCAACAAACTATGGCTACACCTTC
>TRBD2|-|TRBV5-1|TRBJ2-1
CASSFGTSGGSMMNEQFF
TGCGCCAGCAGTTTTGGTACTAGCGGGGGTTCAATGATGAATGAGCAGTTCTTC
>TRBD2|few|TRBV12-3/TRBV12-4|TRBJ2-3
CASSYSGSGPDTQYF
TGTGCCAGCAGTTATAGCGGGAGCGGTCCAGATACGCAGTATTTT
>-|many|TRBV5-1|TRBJ1-1
CASSLPGGNTEAFF
TGCGCCAGCAGCTTGCCCGGCGGTAACACTGAAGCTTTCTTT
>TRBD1|-|TRBV12-3/TRBV12-4|TRBJ2-2
CASSPGQWTGELFF
TGTGCCAGCAGTCCGGGACAGTGGACCGGGGAGCTGTTTTTT
>-|few|TRBV25-1|TRBJ1-5
CASSEFHNNQPQHF
TGTGCCAGCAGTGAATTCCATAATAATCAGCCCCAGCATTTT
>TRBD2|-|TRBV9|TRBJ2-2
CASSVGNSGSPGELFF
TGTGCCAGCAGCGTAGGTAATAGCGGGAGCCCCGGGGAGCTGTTTTTT
>-|many|TRBV3-1|TRBJ2-3
CASSLEGGPDTQYF
TGTGCCAGCAGCCTCGAGGGGGGTCCAGATACGCAGTATTTT
>TRBD2|-|TRBV29-1|TRBJ2-7
CSVAGGRGTYEQYF
TGCAGCGTTGCCGGCGGGAGGGGAACCTACGAGCAGTACTTC
>-|few|TRBV7-9|TRBJ1-5
CASSKGGNQPQHF
TGTGCCAGCAGTAAGGGGGGCAATCAGCCCCAGCATTTT
>TRBD1|many|TRBV18|TRBJ2-1
CASSPTSPGGLSRNEQFF
TGTGCCAGCTCACCAACTTCCCCAGGGGGCCTAAGTCGGAATGAGCAGTTCTTC
>-|many|TRBV12-3/TRBV12-4|TRBJ2-3
CASRLQDGRTDTQYF
TGTGCCAGCAGACTACAGGACGGACGCACAGATACGCAGTATTTT
>TRBD2|-|TRBV7-6|TRBJ2-7
CASSLGLARGSYEQYF
TGTGCCAGCAGCCTCGGACTAGCCAGGGGATCCTACGAGCAGTACTTC
>TRBD2|few|TRBV3-1|TRBJ2-2
CASSHGTSGYTGELFF
TGTGCCAGCAGCCACGGGACTAGCGGATACACCGGGGAGCTGTTTTTT
>TRBD2|-|TRBV12-3/TRBV12-4|TRBJ2-1
CASSPSGPIFEQFF
TGTGCCAGCAGCCCTAGCGGGCCTATATTTGAGCAGTTCTTC
>-|-|TRBV19|TRBJ1-1
CASSTIQGTEAFF
TGTGCCAGTAGTACAATACAGGGAACTGAAGCTTTCTTT
>-|-|TRBV20-1|TRBJ2-5
CSANGLGETQYF
TGCAGTGCCAATGGACTTGGAGAGACCCAGTACTTC
>TRBD2|few|TRBV5-1|TRBJ2-5
CASSLASTSGGETQYF
TGCGCCAGCAGCTTGGCGTCGACTAGCGGCGGTGAGACCCAGTACTTC
>-|-|TRBV5-1|TRBJ2-7
CASSLEASGVRAYEQYF
TGCGCCAGCAGCTTGGAGGCTTCAGGGGTGAGGGCCTACGAGCAGTACTTC
>-|-|TRBV4-3|TRBJ2-7
CASSQATASPYEQYF
TGCGCCAGCAGCCAGGCGACCGCCAGTCCCTACGAGCAGTACTTC
>TRBD2|-|TRBV7-2|TRBJ2-7
CASSLASGMANF
TGTGCCAGCAGCTTAGCCAGCGGGATGGCGAACTTC
>-|once|TRBV10-3|TRBJ2-3
CAISEGGHETNTQYF
TGTGCCATCAGTGAGGGGGGCCATGAAACAAATACGCAGTATTTT
>-|many|TRBV27|TRBJ1-1
CASSLGASTEAFF
TGTGCCAGCAGTTTAGGGGCGTCCACTGAAGCTTTCTTT
>TRBD2|-|TRBV5-1|TRBJ2-5
CASSLDSGGRETQYF
TGCGCCAGCAGCTTAGATAGCGGGGGGCGAGAGACCCAGTACTTC
>TRBD1|few|TRBV4-3|TRBJ2-7
CASSQDLRTGLSYEQYF
TGCGCCAGCAGCCAAGATCTTCGGACAGGGTTATCCTACGAGCAGTACTTC
>-|-|TRBV5-1|TRBJ1-1
CASSSQPGAGGGTEAFF
TGCGCCAGCAGCTCACAACCGGGGGCGGGAGGAGGCACTGAAGCTTTCTTT
>-|-|TRBV10-3|TRBJ1-5
CAIRKDSPHSPQHF
TGTGCCATCAGAAAGGACAGCCCACATTCGCCCCAGCATTTT
>TRBD2|few|TRBV7-2|TRBJ2-7
CASSLAGGIDEQYF
TGTGCCAGCAGCTTAGCGGGAGGGATCGACGAGCAGTACTTC